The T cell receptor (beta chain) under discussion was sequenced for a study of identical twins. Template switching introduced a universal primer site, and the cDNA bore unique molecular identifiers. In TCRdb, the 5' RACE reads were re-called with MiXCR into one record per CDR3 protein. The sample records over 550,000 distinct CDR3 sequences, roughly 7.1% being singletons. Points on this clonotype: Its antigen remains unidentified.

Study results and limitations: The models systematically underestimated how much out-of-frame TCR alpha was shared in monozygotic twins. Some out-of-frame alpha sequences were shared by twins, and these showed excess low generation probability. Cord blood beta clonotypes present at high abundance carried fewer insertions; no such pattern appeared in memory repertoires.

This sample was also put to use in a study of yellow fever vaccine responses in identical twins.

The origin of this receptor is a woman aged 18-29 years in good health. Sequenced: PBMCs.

The CDR3 DNA reads as TGTGCCAGCCCATCATTACAACCGCATGGATACAATGAGCAGTTCTTC. It specifies CASPSLQPHGYNEQFF. The rearrangement uses TRBV7-9 and TRBJ2-1; D gene unclear. CDR1 and CDR2 (germline): SEHNR, FQNEAQ (reference sequence). The CDR3 extends over 16 amino acids. Trimming pared 8 bases from V and 4 bases from J, leaving 21 bases between.